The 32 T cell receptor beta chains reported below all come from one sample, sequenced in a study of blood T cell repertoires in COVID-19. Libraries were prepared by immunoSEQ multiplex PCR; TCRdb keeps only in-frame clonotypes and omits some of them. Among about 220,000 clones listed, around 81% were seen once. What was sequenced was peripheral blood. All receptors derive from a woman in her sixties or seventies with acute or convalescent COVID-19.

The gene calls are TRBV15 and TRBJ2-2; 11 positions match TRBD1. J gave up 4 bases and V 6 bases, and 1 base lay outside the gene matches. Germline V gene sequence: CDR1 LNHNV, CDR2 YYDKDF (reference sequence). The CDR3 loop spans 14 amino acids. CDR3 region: CATRGTGGTGELFF. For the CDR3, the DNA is TGTGCCACCAGGGGGACAGGGGGCACCGGGGAGCTGTTTTTT. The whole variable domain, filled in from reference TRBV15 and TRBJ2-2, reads DAMVIQNPRYQVTQFGKPVTLSCSQTLNHNVMYWYQQKSSQAPKLLFHYYDKDFNNEADTPDNFQSRRPNTSFCFLDIRSPGLGDTAMYLCATRGTGGTGELFFGEGSRLTVL.

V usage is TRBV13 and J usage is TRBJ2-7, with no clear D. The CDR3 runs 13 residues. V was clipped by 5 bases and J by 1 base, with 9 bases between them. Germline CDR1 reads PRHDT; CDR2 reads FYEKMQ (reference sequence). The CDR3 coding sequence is TGTGCCAGCAGCCCAGGCTCGTCCTACGAGCAGTACTTC. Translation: CASSPGSSYEQYF.

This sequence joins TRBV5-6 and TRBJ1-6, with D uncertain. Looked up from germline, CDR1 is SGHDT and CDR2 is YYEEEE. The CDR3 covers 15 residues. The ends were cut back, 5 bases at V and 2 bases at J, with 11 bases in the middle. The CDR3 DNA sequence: TGTGCCAGCAGTTCGAGGATCACCTATAATTCACCCCTCCACTTT. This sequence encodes CASSSRITYNSPLHF.

DNA for the CDR3: TGCGCCAGCACAATAACAGGGCTGGGGGAGACCCAGTACTTC. This codes for CASTITGLGETQYF. The gene calls are TRBV5-1 and TRBJ2-5; tentative D call: TRBD1 (6 bases). Germline V CDR1 and CDR2: SGHRS, YFSETQ. The CDR3 totals 14 residues. Trimming took off 6 bases at V and 5 bases at J, with 17 bases between the two ends.

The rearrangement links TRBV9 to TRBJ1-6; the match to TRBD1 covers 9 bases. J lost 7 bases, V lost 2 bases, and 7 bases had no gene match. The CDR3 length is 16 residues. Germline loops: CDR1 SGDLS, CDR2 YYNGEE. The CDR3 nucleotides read TGTGCCAGCAGCGTCACAGGGGGCAGGGGGAATTCACCCCTCCACTTT. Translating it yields CASSVTGGRGNSPLHF.

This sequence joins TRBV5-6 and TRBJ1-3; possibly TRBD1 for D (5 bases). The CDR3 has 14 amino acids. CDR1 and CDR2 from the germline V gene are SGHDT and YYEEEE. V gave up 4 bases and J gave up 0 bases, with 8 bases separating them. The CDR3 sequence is CASSRGSSGNTIYF. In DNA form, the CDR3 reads TGTGCCAGCAGCCGGGGGTCCTCTGGAAACACCATATATTTT.

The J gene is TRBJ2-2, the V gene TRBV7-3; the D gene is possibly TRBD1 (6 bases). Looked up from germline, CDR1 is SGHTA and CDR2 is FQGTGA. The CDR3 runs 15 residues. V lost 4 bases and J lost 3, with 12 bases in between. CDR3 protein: CASSSRAGDTGELFF. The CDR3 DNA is TGTGCCAGCAGCTCGAGGGCAGGGGACACCGGGGAGCTGTTTTTT.

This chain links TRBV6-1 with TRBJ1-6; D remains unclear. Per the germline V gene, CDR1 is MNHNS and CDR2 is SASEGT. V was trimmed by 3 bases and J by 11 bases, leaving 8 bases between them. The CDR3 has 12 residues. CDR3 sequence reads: CASSDLGAPLHF. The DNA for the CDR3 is TGTGCCAGCAGTGACCTCGGTGCACCCCTCCACTTT.

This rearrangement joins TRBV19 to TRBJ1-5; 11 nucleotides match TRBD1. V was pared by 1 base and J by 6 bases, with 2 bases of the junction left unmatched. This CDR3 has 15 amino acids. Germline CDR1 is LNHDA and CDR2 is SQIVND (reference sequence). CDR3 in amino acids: CASSIGTGGSQPQHF. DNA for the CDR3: TGTGCCAGTAGTATAGGGACAGGGGGCAGTCAGCCCCAGCATTTT.

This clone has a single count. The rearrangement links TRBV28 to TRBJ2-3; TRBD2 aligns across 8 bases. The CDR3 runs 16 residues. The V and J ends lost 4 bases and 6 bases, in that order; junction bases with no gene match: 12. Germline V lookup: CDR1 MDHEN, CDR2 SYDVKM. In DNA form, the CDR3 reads TGTGCCAGCAGTTCCCCAGGCGGGGGGCAAATGGATACGCAGTATTTT. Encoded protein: CASSSPGGGQMDTQYF.

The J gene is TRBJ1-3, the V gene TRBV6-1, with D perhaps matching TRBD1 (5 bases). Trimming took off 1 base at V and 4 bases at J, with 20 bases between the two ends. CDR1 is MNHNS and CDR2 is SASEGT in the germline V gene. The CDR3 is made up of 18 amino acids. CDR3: CASSEGREGVLRGNTIYF. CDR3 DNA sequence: TGTGCCAGCAGTGAAGGCAGGGAGGGAGTCCTTAGAGGAAACACCATATATTTT.

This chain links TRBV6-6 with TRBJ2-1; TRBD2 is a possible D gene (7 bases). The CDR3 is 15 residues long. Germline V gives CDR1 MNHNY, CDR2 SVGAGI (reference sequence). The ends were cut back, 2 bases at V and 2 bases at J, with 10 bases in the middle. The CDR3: CASSYDGGPYNEQFF. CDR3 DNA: TGTGCCAGCAGTTACGACGGGGGGCCCTACAATGAGCAGTTCTTC.

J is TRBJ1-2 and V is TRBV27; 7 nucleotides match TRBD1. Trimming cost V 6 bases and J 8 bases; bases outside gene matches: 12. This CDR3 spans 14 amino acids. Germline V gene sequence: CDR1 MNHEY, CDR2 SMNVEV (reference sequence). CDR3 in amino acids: CASSQIGGVYGYTF. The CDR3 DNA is TGTGCCAGCAGCCAAATAGGGGGCGTTTACGGCTACACCTTC.

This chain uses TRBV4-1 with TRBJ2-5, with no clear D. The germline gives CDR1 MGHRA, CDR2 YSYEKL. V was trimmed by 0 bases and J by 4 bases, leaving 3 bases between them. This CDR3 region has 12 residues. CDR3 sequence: CASSQDRETQYF. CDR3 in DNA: TGCGCCAGCAGCCAAGACCGAGAGACCCAGTACTTC.

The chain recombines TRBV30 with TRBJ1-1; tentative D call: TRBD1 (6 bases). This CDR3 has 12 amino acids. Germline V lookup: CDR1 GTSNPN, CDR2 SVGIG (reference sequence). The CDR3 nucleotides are TGTGCACTAAGACAGGCTGACACTGAAGCTTTCTTT. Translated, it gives CALRQADTEAFF.

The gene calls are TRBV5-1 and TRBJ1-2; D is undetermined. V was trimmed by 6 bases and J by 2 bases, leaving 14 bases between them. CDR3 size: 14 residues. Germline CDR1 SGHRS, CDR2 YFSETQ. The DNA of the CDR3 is TGCGCCAGCAACCAGTGGGAGATCAACTATGGCTACACCTTC. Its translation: CASNQWEINYGYTF.

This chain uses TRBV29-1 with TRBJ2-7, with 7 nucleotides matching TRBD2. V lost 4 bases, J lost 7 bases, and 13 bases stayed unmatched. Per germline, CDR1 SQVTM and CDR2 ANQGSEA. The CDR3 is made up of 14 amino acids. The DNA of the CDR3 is TGCAGCGTTGGGGGTACGGGCGGGGGTCGTGAGCAGTACTTC. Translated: CSVGGTGGGREQYF.

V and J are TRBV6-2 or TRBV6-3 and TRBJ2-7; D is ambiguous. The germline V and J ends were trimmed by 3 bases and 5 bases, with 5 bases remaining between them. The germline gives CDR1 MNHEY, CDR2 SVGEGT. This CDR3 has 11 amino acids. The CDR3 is CASSYPNEQYF. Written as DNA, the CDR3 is TGTGCCAGCAGTTATCCCAACGAGCAGTACTTC.

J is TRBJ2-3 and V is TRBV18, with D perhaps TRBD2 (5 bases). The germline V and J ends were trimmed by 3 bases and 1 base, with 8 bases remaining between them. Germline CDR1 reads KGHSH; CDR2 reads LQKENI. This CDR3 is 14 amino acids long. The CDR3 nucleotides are TGTGCCAGCTCACCGAGCGGTGGCACAGATACGCAGTATTTT. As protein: CASSPSGGTDTQYF.

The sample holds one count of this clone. The CDR3 nucleotides are TGTGCCAGCAGTCCCCTGGGTGGCGGGGGGTTCGGTGAGCAGTTCTTC. Translating it yields CASSPLGGGGFGEQFF. This sequence joins TRBV27 and TRBJ2-1, with 8 bases fitting TRBD2. CDR1 MNHEY and CDR2 SMNVEV come from the germline V gene (reference sequence). V was pared by 5 bases and J by 9 bases, with 15 bases of the junction left unmatched. The CDR3 extends over 16 amino acids.

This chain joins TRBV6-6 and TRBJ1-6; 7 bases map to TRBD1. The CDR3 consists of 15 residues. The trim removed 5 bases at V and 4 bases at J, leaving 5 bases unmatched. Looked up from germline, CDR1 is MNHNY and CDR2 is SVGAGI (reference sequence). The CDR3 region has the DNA TGTGCCAGCAGTAAGCAGGGACAGTATAATTCACCCCTCCACTTT. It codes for CASSKQGQYNSPLHF.

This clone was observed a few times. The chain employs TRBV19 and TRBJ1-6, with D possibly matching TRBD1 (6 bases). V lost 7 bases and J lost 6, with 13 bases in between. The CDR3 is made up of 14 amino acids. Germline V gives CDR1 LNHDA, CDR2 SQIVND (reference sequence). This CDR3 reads CASTTGQINSPLHF. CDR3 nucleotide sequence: TGTGCCAGTACTACAGGACAGATTAATTCACCCCTCCACTTT.

The DNA of the CDR3 is TGCGCCAGCAGCCTTACAAGGGGAACTGAAGCTTTCTTT. It is translated as CASSLTRGTEAFF. The chain joins TRBV4-3 to TRBJ1-1; TRBD1 might be the D (5 bases). This CDR3 has 13 residues. V was cut by 4 bases and J by 5 bases, with 11 bases left in between. In germline, CDR1 is LGHNA, CDR2 YSLEER.

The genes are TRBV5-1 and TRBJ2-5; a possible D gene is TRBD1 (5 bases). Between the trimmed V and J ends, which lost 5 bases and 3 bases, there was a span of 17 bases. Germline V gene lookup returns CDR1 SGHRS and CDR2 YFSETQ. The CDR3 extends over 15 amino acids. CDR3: CASSWGGQREETQYF. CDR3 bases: TGCGCCAGCAGTTGGGGCGGACAACGTGAAGAGACCCAGTACTTC.

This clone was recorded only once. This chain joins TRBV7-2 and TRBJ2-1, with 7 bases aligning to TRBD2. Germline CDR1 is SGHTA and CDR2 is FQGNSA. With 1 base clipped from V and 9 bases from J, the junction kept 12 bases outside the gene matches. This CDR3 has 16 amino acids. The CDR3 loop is CASSLEGSGGMGEQFF. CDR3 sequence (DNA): TGTGCCAGCAGCTTAGAGGGGTCGGGGGGTATGGGTGAGCAGTTCTTC. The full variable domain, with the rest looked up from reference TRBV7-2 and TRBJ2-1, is GAGVSQSPSNKVTEKGKDVELRCDPISGHTALYWYRQSLGQGLEFLIYFQGNSAPDKSGLPSDRFSAERTGGSVSTLTIQRTQQEDSAVYLCASSLEGSGGMGEQFFGPGTRLTVL.

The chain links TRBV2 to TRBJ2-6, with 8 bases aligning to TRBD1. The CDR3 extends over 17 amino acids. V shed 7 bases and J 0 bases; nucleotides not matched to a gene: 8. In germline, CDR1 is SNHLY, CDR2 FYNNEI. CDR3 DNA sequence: TGTGCCAGCACATCCCAGGGGGCGCTCTCTGGGGCCAACGTCCTGACTTTC. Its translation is CASTSQGALSGANVLTF.

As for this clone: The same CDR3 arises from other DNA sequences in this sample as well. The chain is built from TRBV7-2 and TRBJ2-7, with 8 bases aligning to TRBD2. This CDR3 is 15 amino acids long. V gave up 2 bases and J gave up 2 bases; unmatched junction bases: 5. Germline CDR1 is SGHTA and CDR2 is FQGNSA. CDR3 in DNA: TGTGCCAGCAGCTTAAGTCCCGGGGGGGCCTACGAGCAGTACTTC. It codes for CASSLSPGGAYEQYF.

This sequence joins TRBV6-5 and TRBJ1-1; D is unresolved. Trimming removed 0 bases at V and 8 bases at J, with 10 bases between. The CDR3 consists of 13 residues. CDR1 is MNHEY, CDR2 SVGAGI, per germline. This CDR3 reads CASSYSKGDEAFF. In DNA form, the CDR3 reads TGTGCCAGCAGTTACTCAAAGGGAGACGAAGCTTTCTTT.

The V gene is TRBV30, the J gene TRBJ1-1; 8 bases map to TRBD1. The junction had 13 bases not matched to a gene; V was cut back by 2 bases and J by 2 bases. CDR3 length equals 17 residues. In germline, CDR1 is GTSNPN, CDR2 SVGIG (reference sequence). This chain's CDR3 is CAWSRSGGGWFNTEAFF. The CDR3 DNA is TGTGCCTGGAGTCGGTCAGGGGGCGGGTGGTTTAACACTGAAGCTTTCTTT.

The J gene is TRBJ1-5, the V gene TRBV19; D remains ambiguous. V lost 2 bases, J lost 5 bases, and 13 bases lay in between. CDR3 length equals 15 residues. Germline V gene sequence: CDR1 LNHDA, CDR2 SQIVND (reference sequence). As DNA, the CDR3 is TGTGCCAGTAGTATATTCGGGGTTTTCGATCAGCCCCAGCATTTT. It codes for CASSIFGVFDQPQHF.

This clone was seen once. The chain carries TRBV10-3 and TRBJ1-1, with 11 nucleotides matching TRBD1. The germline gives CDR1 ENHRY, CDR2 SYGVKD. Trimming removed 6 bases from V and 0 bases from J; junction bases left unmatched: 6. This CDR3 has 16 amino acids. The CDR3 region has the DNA TGTGCCATCAGAGCCGGGACAGGGGGTATGAACACTGAAGCTTTCTTT. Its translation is CAIRAGTGGMNTEAFF.

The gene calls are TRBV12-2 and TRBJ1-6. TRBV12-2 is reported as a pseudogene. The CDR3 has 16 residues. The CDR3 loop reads CASRLQFGGVCSPLHF. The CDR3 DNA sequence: TGTGCAAGTCGCTTACAGTTTGGGGGGGTTTGTTCACCCCTCCACTTT.